The 10 T cell receptor beta chains in this list originate from one sample, sequenced in a study of T-cell memory formation after mild COVID-19 (dated by TCRdb to about 2021). Library method: 5' RACE. Reads for this sample came from an Illumina NovaSeq 6000. TCRdb reworked the public reads: Q25 trimming with fastp, MiXCR clone assembly, productive beta chains retained. Merged by CDR3 protein, the rows form single entries marked with the most common genes and DNA. In all, the sample holds approximately 290,000 distinct CDR3 sequences, and 15% to 20% of those were seen once. The ten largest account for 20% to 25% of the sample. Sequencing was done on a sample of PBMCs or a T cell subset sorted from them (not recorded which). Source of these receptors: a man younger than 30 who had mild COVID-19 (a few samples of this study predate the infection). The sample titles of this study are shuffled in the database, so cell type and time point are left out; the donor was told from shared clones.

This clonotype has more than one count but fewer than ten. V usage is TRBV20-1 and J usage is TRBJ2-3; 11 nucleotides agree with TRBD2. Trimming at V came to 5 bases and at J to 3 bases, leaving 4 bases not matched to a gene. CDR1 and CDR2 from the germline V gene are DFQATT and SNEGSKA (reference sequence). This CDR3 is built from 14 residues. The CDR3 sequence: CSAPASGGTDTQYF. CDR3 coding DNA: TGCAGTGCTCCCGCTAGCGGGGGGACAGATACGCAGTATTTT.

This clonotype came up a few times. V is TRBV6-5 and J is TRBJ2-2, with TRBD2 identical over 7 bases. J was trimmed by 7 bases and V by 6 bases; bases with no gene match: 14. The germline gives CDR1 MNHEY, CDR2 SVGAGI. The CDR3 loop spans 16 amino acids. CDR3 sequence: CASSPSGRAPRGELFF. The DNA for the CDR3 is TGTGCCAGCAGCCCCTCGGGGAGGGCCCCTCGCGGGGAGCTGTTTTTT.

This clonotype was counted between two and nine times. V and J are TRBV28 and TRBJ2-5; 10 bases fit TRBD2. CDR3 length: 13 amino acids. Germline V gene data show CDR1 as MDHEN and CDR2 as SYDVKM. V lost 7 bases, J lost 4 bases, and 3 bases stayed unmatched. The CDR3 DNA sequence: TGTGCCAGCAAGCGGGGGGGCCGAGAGACCCAGTACTTC. Protein sequence: CASKRGGRETQYF.

This clonotype was seen a few times. The chain has TRBV5-1 and TRBJ2-1; D could derive from TRBD1 or TRBD2 (5 bases each). The germline CDR1 and CDR2 sequences are SGHRS and YFSETQ. V was pared by 0 bases and J by 4 bases, with 14 bases between. There are 16 residues in the CDR3. The CDR3 region has the DNA TGCGCCAGCAGCTTGGAGGTGGGGACGATATACAATGAGCAGTTCTTC. This translates into CASSLEVGTIYNEQFF.

The chain recombines TRBV27 with TRBJ2-3; D tentatively reads TRBD1 or TRBD2 (5 bases each). The CDR3 has 14 amino acids. V lost 2 bases to trimming and J lost 6 bases, with 12 bases between them. CDR1 and CDR2 from the germline V gene are MNHEY and SMNVEV (reference sequence). The CDR3 is CASSLGTTPDTQYF. CDR3 in DNA: TGTGCCAGCAGTTTAGGGACCACCCCCGATACGCAGTATTTT.

This clonotype was detected a few times. The J gene is TRBJ2-1, the V gene TRBV7-9; perhaps D is TRBD1 or TRBD2 (6 bases each). V lost 4 bases, J lost 5 bases, and 18 bases lay in between. The CDR3 sequence is 16 residues long. Germline CDR1 and CDR2: SEHNR and FQNEAQ (reference sequence). CDR3 sequence (DNA): TGTGCCAGCAGCTCGCGTTTGGAGGGGGGCGACAATGAGCAGTTCTTC. Translating it yields CASSSRLEGGDNEQFF.

This sequence joins TRBV5-1 and TRBJ2-3; D is possibly TRBD2 (6 bases). Germline V gene data show CDR1 as SGHRS and CDR2 as YFSETQ. Trimming took 7 bases from V and 7 from J, leaving 25 bases between them. The CDR3 is 16 amino acids. The CDR3 DNA is TGCGCCAGCCTCCCGGCGGCCGGACTAAGCAGGAATACGCAGTATTTT. Amino acids: CASLPAAGLSRNTQYF.

This clonotype has more than one count but fewer than ten. The chain employs TRBV7-8 and TRBJ2-4; 10 positions match TRBD2. V lost 5 bases to trimming and J lost 2 bases; unmatched junction nucleotides: 12. This CDR3 is 18 amino acids long. Germline-derived CDR1 and CDR2 are SGHVS and FQNEAQ. CDR3 protein: CASSRGRLAGDPKNIQYF. The CDR3 DNA is TGTGCCAGCAGCAGGGGGAGGCTAGCGGGGGATCCCAAAAACATTCAGTACTTC.

This clonotype was seen more than once but under ten times. The chain joins TRBV5-6 to TRBJ1-3; weak D call: TRBD1 (5 bases). Germline CDR1 and CDR2: SGHDT and YYEEEE. Trimming took off 0 bases at V and 0 bases at J, with 16 bases between the two ends. This CDR3 is built from 18 residues. CDR3 residues: CASSLGPPSGSSGNTIYF. CDR3 DNA: TGTGCCAGCAGCTTGGGCCCTCCCTCAGGGTCCTCTGGAAACACCATATATTTT.

The chain carries TRBV9 and TRBJ1-6; no firm D call. This CDR3 has 13 amino acids. CDR1 is SGDLS, CDR2 YYNGEE, per germline. With 6 bases removed from V and 7 bases from J, the gap between germline ends came to 11 bases. Here the CDR3 DNA reads TGTGCCAGCACGCGGCAGCCAAATTCACCCCTCCACTTT. Protein: CASTRQPNSPLHF.